Below are 27 T cell receptor beta chains sequenced from a single sample in a study of blood T cell repertoires in COVID-19. Sequencing was performed with immunoSEQ multiplex PCR; in TCRdb, only in-frame clones are kept and a portion is missing. Of approximately 170,000 clones listed, about 88% are singletons. The specimen sequenced was peripheral blood. These receptors all come from a man between 60 and 70 years old with acute or convalescent COVID-19.

The chain couples TRBV5-3 to TRBJ2-7; D is undetermined. TRBV5-3 is placed among ORFs of uncertain function. The CDR3 covers 11 residues. Trimming removed 4 bases at V and 3 bases at J, with 5 bases between. CDR3 coding DNA: TGTGCCAGAAGCCATAGCTACGAGCAGTACGTC. Residues: CARSHSYEQYV.

This rearrangement joins TRBV5-4 to TRBJ1-1; D might be TRBD1 (6 bases). The germline gives CDR1 SGHNT, CDR2 YYREEE (reference sequence). The V end was cut by 4 bases, the J end by 9 bases, with 16 bases between. This CDR3 comprises 13 residues. For the CDR3, the DNA is TGTGCCAGCAGCCTGGAGCGACAGGCGCAAGCTTTCTTT. Translating it yields CASSLERQAQAFF.

The V and J genes are TRBV27 and TRBJ2-7; a possible D gene is TRBD1 (5 bases). The V and J ends lost 5 bases and 0 bases respectively, with 11 bases between them. The length of the CDR3 is 14 residues. Germline assignment: CDR1 MNHEY and CDR2 SMNVEV (reference sequence). The DNA for the CDR3 is TGTGCCAGCAGTCCGACAGTTTACTCCTACGAGCAGTACGTC. Residues: CASSPTVYSYEQYV.

The chain carries TRBV5-8 and TRBJ2-3, with unresolved D. CDR1 SGHTS and CDR2 YDEGEE come from the germline V gene. The CDR3 loop spans 12 amino acids. The V end was cut by 4 bases, the J end by 2 bases, with 5 bases between. This CDR3 reads CASSLNTDTQYF. The CDR3 bases are TGTGCCAGCAGCCTTAACACAGATACGCAGTATTTT.

This clone has only a few counts. The rearrangement joins TRBV6-5 to TRBJ2-7, with TRBD2 identical over 7 bases. Losses at the gene ends were 8 bases for V and 3 bases for J; bases not matched to a gene: 10. CDR1 is MNHEY, CDR2 SVGAGI, per germline. This CDR3 contains 14 residues. The CDR3 reads CASGLGGTYYEQYF. The CDR3, as DNA: TGTGCCAGCGGGTTGGGGGGGACGTACTACGAGCAGTACTTC.

The chain uses TRBV5-4 and TRBJ2-7; D uncertain. The CDR3 runs to 15 residues. Germline-derived CDR1 and CDR2 are SGHNT and YYREEE (reference sequence). Trimming cost V 5 bases and J 1 base, with 16 bases left between them. The CDR3 here is CASRKSPLGSYEQYV. The CDR3 DNA is TGTGCCAGCAGAAAGTCCCCCCTCGGGTCCTACGAGCAGTACGTC.

The CDR3 loop is CASNQGVRDGYTF. The CDR3 nucleotides are TGTGCCAGTAATCAGGGGGTACGGGATGGCTACACCTTC. The V call is TRBV19, the J call TRBJ1-2; 7 nucleotides match TRBD1. The CDR3 covers 13 residues. Germline trimming cut 7 bases from V and 6 bases from J; bases unmatched to any gene: 8. CDR1 LNHDA and CDR2 SQIVND come from the germline V gene (reference sequence). Using reference TRBV19 and TRBJ1-2 for the parts outside the CDR3, the full variable domain is DGGITQSPKYLFRKEGQNVTLSCEQNLNHDAMYWYRQDPGQGLRLIYYSQIVNDFQKGDIAEGYSVSREKKESFPLTVTSAQKNPTAFYLCASNQGVRDGYTFGSGTRLTVV.

The CDR3 here is CASSVATGNTEAFF. The CDR3 nucleotides read TGCGCCAGCAGTGTAGCCACTGGGAACACTGAAGCTTTCTTT. This rearrangement joins TRBV10-2 to TRBJ1-1; D not certain. CDR1 and CDR2 from the germline V gene are WSHSY and SAAADI. The CDR3 length is 14 residues. Trimming shortened V by 4 bases and J by 1 base, and 10 bases separated the two germline ends.

The rearrangement uses TRBV24-1 and TRBJ2-1, with D possibly being TRBD1 (5 bases). CDR3 length: 15 amino acids. The ends were cut back, 1 base at V and 3 bases at J, with 9 bases in the middle. Per the germline V gene, CDR1 is KGHDR and CDR2 is SFDVKD. CDR3 DNA sequence: TGTGCCACCAGTGATTTCGCGACAGACTACAATGAGCAGTTCTTC. Amino acids: CATSDFATDYNEQFF.

The chain joins TRBV7-3 to TRBJ2-2, with no clear D. Trimming took off 5 bases at V and 7 bases at J, with 8 bases between the two ends. From germline, CDR1 is SGHTA and CDR2 FQGTGA. CDR3 length equals 12 residues. CDR3 sequence: CASSPPVGELFF. CDR3 sequence (DNA): TGTGCCAGCAGCCCCCCCGTCGGGGAGCTGTTTTTT.

This chain connects TRBV7-9 to TRBJ2-7; D gene ambiguous. Deletions cut 2 bases from V and 3 bases from J, with 11 bases between. Looked up from germline, CDR1 is SEHNR and CDR2 is FQNEAQ (reference sequence). The CDR3 totals 14 residues. CDR3 sequence reads: CASSLSGPHYEQYV. CDR3 coding DNA: TGTGCCAGCAGCTTATCTGGGCCCCACTACGAGCAGTACGTC.

The V and J genes are TRBV9 and TRBJ2-1, with 7 bases that match TRBD2. The germline CDR1 and CDR2 sequences are SGDLS and YYNGEE. This CDR3 region has 19 residues. The trim removed 0 bases at V and 4 bases at J, leaving 16 bases unmatched. The CDR3 coding sequence is TGTGCCAGCAGCGTAGCCGCCACCTGGGGAGGGAGTAAGTACAATGAGCAGTTCTTC. Translating gives CASSVAATWGGSKYNEQFF.

The rearrangement uses TRBV2 and TRBJ1-6; 7 bases are shared with TRBD1. This CDR3 spans 12 amino acids. J gave up 9 bases and V 7 bases, and 3 bases lay outside the gene matches. The germline V gene encodes CDR1 SNHLY and CDR2 FYNNEI. The CDR3 DNA is TGTGCCAGCAAGAACAGGGGTTCACCCCTCCACTTT. It codes for CASKNRGSPLHF.

The chain recombines TRBV5-1 with TRBJ1-6; 10 positions match TRBD1. The CDR3 sequence is 14 residues long. The V segment lost 6 bases and the J segment 7 bases; nucleotides outside the gene matches: 4. CDR1 and CDR2 (germline): SGHRS, YFSETQ. The CDR3 sequence is CASTVDRGNSPLHF. The CDR3 nucleotides are TGCGCCAGCACCGTGGACAGGGGGAATTCACCCCTCCACTTT. Using reference TRBV5-1 and TRBJ1-6 for the parts outside the CDR3, the full variable domain is KAGVTQTPRYLIKTRGQQVTLSCSPISGHRSVSWYQQTPGQGLQFLFEYFSETQRNKGNFPGRFSGRQFSNSRSEMNVSTLELGDSALYLCASTVDRGNSPLHFGNGTRLTVT.

The chain is built from TRBV6-5 and TRBJ1-2; D remains unclear. CDR1 is MNHEY, CDR2 SVGAGI, per germline. V gave up 4 bases and J gave up 7 bases, with 19 bases separating them. This CDR3 has 15 residues. CDR3 nucleotide sequence: TGTGCCAGCAGTTCTCCGACTCCTGCCTCGGGTGGCTACACCTTC. It specifies CASSSPTPASGGYTF.

This chain links TRBV5-5 with TRBJ1-1, with D possibly being TRBD1 (6 bases). From germline, CDR1 is SGHKS and CDR2 YYEKEE (reference sequence). V lost 4 bases, J lost 2 bases, and 12 bases lay in between. This CDR3 contains 14 residues. The CDR3 here is CASSLQGVNTEAFF. The CDR3 nucleotides read TGTGCCAGCAGCCTACAGGGAGTAAACACTGAAGCTTTCTTT.

This chain links TRBV10-3 with TRBJ1-3; a weak D match, TRBD1 (5 bases). This CDR3 has 14 amino acids. V shed 4 bases and J shed 4 bases, with 11 bases lying between them. Germline-derived CDR1 and CDR2 are ENHRY and SYGVKD. The CDR3 loop reads CAISVSGSGNTIYF. The CDR3 DNA reads as TGTGCCATCAGTGTATCAGGGTCGGGAAACACCATATATTTT.

CDR3 DNA sequence: TGTGCCAGCAGCCCCCCGGGTGACAGGGGGCGTAGGGATACGCAGTATTTT. Encoded protein: CASSPPGDRGRRDTQYF. The rearrangement joins TRBV7-2 to TRBJ2-3; 10 bases line up with TRBD1. This CDR3 is 17 amino acids long. Germline assignment: CDR1 SGHTA and CDR2 FQGNSA. V gave up 5 bases and J gave up 6 bases; unmatched junction bases: 14. Using reference TRBV7-2 and TRBJ2-3 for the parts outside the CDR3, the full variable domain is GAGVSQSPSNKVTEKGKDVELRCDPISGHTALYWYRQSLGQGLEFLIYFQGNSAPDKSGLPSDRFSAERTGGSVSTLTIQRTQQEDSAVYLCASSPPGDRGRRDTQYFGPGTRLTVL.

This chain links TRBV7-6 with TRBJ1-3; 12 positions agree with TRBD1. The length of the CDR3 is 16 residues. CDR1 and CDR2 (germline): SGHVS, FNYEAQ. V lost 5 bases, J lost 4 bases, and 6 bases stayed unmatched. CDR3 amino acids: CASSMGQGAVGNTIYF. The CDR3 nucleotides are TGTGCCAGCAGCATGGGACAGGGGGCGGTGGGAAACACCATATATTTT. The full variable domain, its missing parts supplied by reference TRBV7-6 and TRBJ1-3, is GAGVSQSPRYKVTKRGQDVALRCDPISGHVSLYWYRQALGQGPEFLTYFNYEAQQDKSGLPNDRFSAERPEGSISTLTIQRTEQRDSAMYRCASSMGQGAVGNTIYFGEGSWLTVV.

The CDR3 sequence is CASSPPSGSYNEQFF. CDR3 nucleotides: TGTGCCAGCAGCCCGCCTAGCGGGTCCTACAATGAGCAGTTCTTC. The J gene is TRBJ2-1, the V gene TRBV4-2, with TRBD2 matching over 8 bases. The CDR3 consists of 15 residues. In germline, CDR1 is LGHNA, CDR2 YNFKEQ. Trimming at V came to 4 bases and at J to 1 base, leaving 3 bases not matched to a gene.

This clone turned up a few times. This CDR3 is CASSPRDSALSYNSPLHF. In DNA, the CDR3 is TGTGCCAGCAGCCCCCGGGACAGTGCCCTCTCCTATAATTCACCCCTCCACTTT. The chain couples TRBV21-1 to TRBJ1-6; the table's D call, TRBD1, was not checked against the DNA. TRBV21-1 is termed a pseudogene. The CDR3 spans 18 residues.

This clone was seen only once. This chain uses TRBV6-5 with TRBJ2-5; D is perhaps TRBD2 (5 bases). This CDR3 has 13 residues. Germline V gives CDR1 MNHEY, CDR2 SVGAGI. V gave up 4 bases and J gave up 5 bases, with 11 bases separating them. CDR3 protein: CASSSSVAETQYF. The CDR3 DNA is TGTGCCAGCAGTTCCAGCGTAGCGGAGACCCAGTACTTC.

This clone was picked up one time. The chain employs TRBV24-1 and TRBJ2-1, with 7 bases aligning to TRBD1. Germline-derived CDR1 and CDR2 are KGHDR and SFDVKD. V was pared by 5 bases and J by 6 bases, with 6 bases of the junction left unmatched. This CDR3 has 14 amino acids. CDR3 nucleotides: TGTGCCACCAGTGGAATACGGGACAGCAATGAGCAGTTCTTC. Translating it yields CATSGIRDSNEQFF.

DNA for the CDR3: TGTGCCAGTACAGGGGGGAATTATGCTGGTGGCTACACCTTC. Its translation: CASTGGNYAGGYTF. The V gene is TRBV6-5, the J gene TRBJ1-2; 8 bases line up with TRBD1. CDR3 length: 14 amino acids. V shed 9 bases, J shed 7 bases, and the junction held 13 bases outside the gene matches. Germline values: CDR1 MNHEY, CDR2 SVGAGI.

The table lists this clone with a count of one. This chain joins TRBV7-2 and TRBJ1-6; D is ambiguous. This CDR3 region has 17 residues. Trimming stripped 2 bases from V and 0 bases from J, with 11 bases between. Germline V gene lookup returns CDR1 SGHTA and CDR2 FQGNSA. DNA of the CDR3: TGTGCCAGCAGCTTAAGACCTCCTAGCTCCTATAATTCACCCCTCCACTTT. Translating gives CASSLRPPSSYNSPLHF.

The V gene is TRBV3-1 (or the pseudogene TRBV3-2), the J gene TRBJ1-2; perhaps TRBD1 as D (5 bases). Germline V gene data show CDR1 as LGHDT and CDR2 as YNNKEL (reference sequence). Between the trimmed V and J ends, which lost 1 base and 8 bases, there was a span of 17 bases. The CDR3 is made up of 15 amino acids. The CDR3 sequence is CASSQGTQGGAGYTF. The CDR3 bases are TGTGCCAGCAGCCAAGGAACTCAGGGAGGGGCCGGCTACACCTTC.

Concerning this clone: The sample has other DNA sequences that encode this CDR3 too. The gene calls are TRBV12-3 or TRBV12-4 and TRBJ1-2, with TRBD1 matching over 9 bases. J lost 5 bases, V lost 6 bases, and 4 bases had no gene match. There are 13 residues in the CDR3. CDR3 amino acids: CASSSTGGYGYTF. The CDR3 DNA follows: TGTGCCAGCAGCTCGACAGGGGGATATGGCTACACCTTC.